This record looks at one T cell receptor beta chain sequence and its context. This clonotype was seen ten or more times. Its antigen target is currently unknown. One base away there is no much larger clone; base qualities are not given. Measured from the cysteine to the phenylalanine, the CDR3 is 13 residues long. CDR3 DNA is the only sequence kept; it has 39 bases, read in frame from the first base. The germline V gene encodes CDR1 LGHDT and CDR2 YNNKEL (reference sequence). Relative to germline, V is 0 bases shorter and J is 7 bases shorter, with 7 bases between their ends. Libraries came from 5' RACE. Reads for this sample came from a NextSeq 500. Unique molecular identifiers were attached to individual cDNA molecules in the TCR library protocol so that sequencing error and PCR bias could be corrected. Sequencing covered both TCR alpha and beta chains, and within each sample the abundances of alpha and beta sequences were tightly co-correlated. The study's own analysis went as follows. Decombinator V4 was used to annotate the V gene, J gene and CDR3 of the TCR sequences. Expanded TCRs were defined as changing significantly between any two time points under a Poisson model with p below 0.0001. Abundances of TCRs were expressed as counts per million after normalisation to the total number of TCRs sequenced in each sample. MAIT TCRs were defined by TRAV1-2 paired with TRAJ12, TRAJ20 or TRAJ33, and iNKT TCRs by TRAV10 paired with TRAJ18. A search of VDJdb, accessed on 1 November 2021, was run for TCRs annotated to CMV, EBV and SARS-CoV-2, with TCRs annotated for multiple antigens excluded. TCRdb reran the public reads through fastp at Q25 and MiXCR, keeping productive beta chains. Under each unique CDR3 protein, matching rows form one entry showing the most common genes and DNA. It is TCRdb's table, rather than the study itself, that gives the V and J calls and clone size. This sample lists approximately 76,000 distinct CDR3 sequences; around 12% were detected once. Over 1% of the sample is taken by the ten largest.

These data belong to a study of early T cells in non-severe SARS-CoV-2 infection (dated by TCRdb to the early 2020s). For context, the study as a whole: Because TCR sequencing relied on bulk RNA taken from unsorted whole blood, pairing of alpha and beta chains was not possible.

On the study overall, not on this receptor specifically: VDJdb matching was skewed toward anti-spike CD8 responses, so virus-specific expansions were likely underestimated and private and CD4 specificities were missed.

A case-control design nested within a healthcare worker cohort in London, UK, was used, with weekly nasopharyngeal swab PCR tests and blood sampling performed. Healthcare workers were enrolled in the week of the UK lockdown, from 23 to 31 March 2020, and were followed every week for up to roughly 16 weeks. What was sequenced was whole blood. The origin of this receptor is an adult who was a healthcare worker with PCR-confirmed SARS-CoV-2 infection or an uninfected control (not recorded which). This sequence uses TRBV3-1 and TRBJ2-1, with the D segment identity uncertain. The DNA is TGTGCCAGCAGCCAAGAGTCCGATAATGAGCAGTTCTTC. Its protein is CASSQESDNEQFF.